These T cell receptor beta chains were read from a single sample in a study of technical replicates of blood from a few donors. Clones were sequenced by immunoSEQ multiplex PCR, and TCRdb holds only the in-frame ones, with some missing. There are 11,000 or so clones in the sample; 90% to 95% occur only once, and about 7.6% lies in the top ten. Input material: PBMCs. These TCRs come from a human donor in good health. Both conserved end residues are part of each CDR3. Each record gives: J gene, CDR3 length, V gene, D gene, clone size, CDR3 protein, CDR3 DNA. A D gene is named only where the DNA matches it firmly. Where a row states a size, it is once, few, many or the class of an expanded clone; other rows omit it.

J: TRBJ1-3; length: 14; V: TRBV6-5; D: NA; size: NA; CDR3: CASSYSGAGNTIYF; DNA: TGTGCCAGCAGTTACTCAGGGGCCGGAAACACCATATATTTT
J: TRBJ2-5; length: 19; V: TRBV12-5; D: TRBD2; size: NA; CDR3: CASGSQGRREEDIQETQYF; DNA: TGTGCTAGTGGGTCTCAGGGGAGGCGGGAGGAGGACATCCAAGAGACCCAGTACTTC
J: TRBJ2-1; length: 18; V: TRBV27; D: NA; size: NA; CDR3: CASSQQSSGLSSYNEQFF; DNA: TGTGCCAGCAGTCAACAATCCAGCGGGCTAAGCTCCTACAATGAGCAGTTCTTC
J: TRBJ2-1; length: 13; V: TRBV19; D: NA; size: NA; CDR3: CASSILAPNEQFF; DNA: TGTGCCAGTAGTATACTAGCGCCCAATGAGCAGTTCTTC
J: TRBJ2-7; length: 14; V: TRBV10-3; D: TRBD2; size: NA; CDR3: CAVQAASGNYEQYF; DNA: TGTGCCGTCCAGGCCGCTAGCGGGAACTACGAGCAGTACTTC
J: TRBJ2-1; length: 14; V: TRBV25-1; D: TRBD2; size: NA; CDR3: CASSVLAGDNEQFF; DNA: TGTGCCAGCAGTGTGCTAGCGGGAGACAATGAGCAGTTCTTC
J: TRBJ1-1; length: 15; V: TRBV2; D: TRBD1; size: NA; CDR3: CASSEVQGGVTEAFF; DNA: TGTGCCAGCAGTGAGGTGCAGGGGGGTGTCACTGAAGCTTTCTTT
J: TRBJ2-3; length: 16; V: TRBV11-2; D: TRBD1; size: once; CDR3: CASSKTGTGGADTQYF; DNA: TGTGCCAGCAGCAAAACCGGGACAGGGGGCGCAGATACGCAGTATTTT
J: TRBJ2-5; length: 15; V: TRBV6-5; D: NA; size: NA; CDR3: CASSSTPGVQETQYF; DNA: TGTGCCAGCAGTTCCACCCCGGGGGTACAAGAGACCCAGTACTTC
J: TRBJ1-5; length: 14; V: TRBV10-3; D: TRBD1; size: NA; CDR3: CAISGTGSNQPQHF; DNA: TGTGCCATCAGTGGGACAGGTAGCAATCAGCCCCAGCATTTT
J: TRBJ1-5; length: 15; V: TRBV13; D: NA; size: NA; CDR3: CASSRGGKNNQPQHF; DNA: TGTGCCAGCAGCAGGGGAGGAAAGAACAATCAGCCCCAGCATTTT
J: TRBJ1-1; length: 15; V: TRBV5-1; D: NA; size: NA; CDR3: CASSLDGPGSTEAFF; DNA: TGCGCCAGCAGCTTGGACGGGCCCGGGAGTACTGAAGCTTTCTTT
J: TRBJ2-7; length: 19; V: TRBV4-1; D: TRBD2; size: NA; CDR3: CASSQDRGSGRPGHLEQYF; DNA: TGCGCCAGCAGCCAAGATCGGGGGAGCGGGAGGCCCGGTCATCTCGAGCAGTACTTC
J: TRBJ2-2; length: 16; V: TRBV5-4; D: TRBD2; size: NA; CDR3: CASSLGLAGGLGELFF; DNA: TGTGCCAGCAGCTTGGGACTAGCGGGAGGTCTCGGGGAGCTGTTTTTT
J: TRBJ1-2; length: 13; V: TRBV30; D: NA; size: NA; CDR3: CAWSREPLYGYTF; DNA: TGTGCCTGGAGTCGGGAACCCTTATATGGCTACACCTTC
J: TRBJ2-3; length: 16; V: TRBV19; D: TRBD1; size: NA; CDR3: CASSIQGAPATDTQYF; DNA: TGTGCCAGTAGTATCCAGGGGGCGCCAGCGACAGATACGCAGTATTTT
J: TRBJ1-3; length: 16; V: TRBV28; D: TRBD1; size: NA; CDR3: CASSSLTGASGNTIYF; DNA: TGTGCCAGCAGTTCCCTAACAGGGGCCTCTGGAAACACCATATATTTT
J: TRBJ2-1; length: 14; V: TRBV11-3; D: TRBD2; size: once; CDR3: CASSSGLAYNEQFF; DNA: TGTGCCAGCAGCTCTGGACTAGCCTACAATGAGCAGTTCTTC
J: TRBJ2-1; length: 18; V: TRBV27; D: NA; size: NA; CDR3: CASSLWYGSELSYNEQFF; DNA: TGTGCCAGCAGTTTATGGTACGGGAGCGAGTTGTCCTACAATGAGCAGTTCTTC
J: TRBJ2-2; length: 16; V: TRBV7-2; D: NA; size: NA; CDR3: CASSRTGQTFAGELFF; DNA: TGTGCCAGCAGCCGAACAGGACAGACCTTCGCCGGGGAGCTGTTTTTT
J: TRBJ2-1; length: 16; V: TRBV11-2; D: TRBD2; size: NA; CDR3: CASSIATSGRGNEQFF; DNA: TGTGCCAGCAGCATCGCGACTAGCGGGAGAGGCAATGAGCAGTTCTTC
J: TRBJ2-7; length: 12; V: TRBV6-5; D: NA; size: NA; CDR3: CASSNTSYEQYF; DNA: TGTGCCAGCAGTAACACCTCCTACGAGCAGTACTTC
J: TRBJ1-4; length: 14; V: TRBV6-1; D: NA; size: NA; CDR3: CASSRGATNEKLFF; DNA: TGTGCCAGCAGTCGAGGAGCAACTAATGAAAAACTGTTTTTT
J: TRBJ2-7; length: 15; V: TRBV30; D: TRBD2; size: NA; CDR3: CAWSVSQREMYEQYF; DNA: TGTGCCTGGAGTGTATCCCAGCGGGAGATGTACGAGCAGTACTTC
J: TRBJ2-3; length: 15; V: TRBV5-4; D: NA; size: NA; CDR3: CASSLSYSRTDTQYF; DNA: TGTGCCAGCAGCTTGTCCTACTCCCGAACAGATACGCAGTATTTT
J: TRBJ2-1; length: 15; V: TRBV7-6; D: TRBD2; size: once; CDR3: CASSSISGRGDEQFF; DNA: TGTGCCAGCAGCTCAATTAGCGGGAGGGGGGATGAGCAGTTCTTC
J: TRBJ2-7; length: 18; V: TRBV21-1; D: NA; size: NA; CDR3: CASSPRSEASGREAEQYF; DNA: TGTGCCAGCAGCCCCAGGTCCGAGGCTAGCGGGAGGGAGGCCGAGCAGTACTTC
J: TRBJ1-1; length: 16; V: TRBV9; D: TRBD1; size: NA; CDR3: CASSALLTGVNTEAFF; DNA: TGTGCCAGCAGCGCCCTCCTCACAGGGGTGAACACTGAAGCTTTCTTT
J: TRBJ2-7; length: 14; V: TRBV7-9; D: NA; size: NA; CDR3: CASSSTTGSYEQYF; DNA: TGTGCCAGCAGCTCCACCACAGGGTCCTACGAGCAGTACTTC
J: TRBJ1-2; length: 13; V: TRBV6-6; D: TRBD1; size: NA; CDR3: CASSPDRRGGYTF; DNA: TGTGCCAGCAGCCCGGACAGGCGCGGAGGCTACACCTTC
J: TRBJ1-2; length: 14; V: TRBV6-5; D: TRBD1; size: NA; CDR3: CASRSPGQGDGYTF; DNA: TGTGCCAGCAGGTCACCGGGACAGGGCGATGGCTACACCTTC
J: TRBJ1-4; length: 14; V: TRBV19; D: TRBD1; size: NA; CDR3: CASIDRGGSEKLFF; DNA: TGTGCCAGTATCGACCGAGGGGGCTCTGAAAAACTGTTTTTT
J: TRBJ2-2; length: 15; V: TRBV21-1; D: NA; size: few; CDR3: CASPGMRDSTGELFF; DNA: TGTGCCAGCCCTGGGATGAGGGACAGTACCGGGGAGCTGTTTTTT
J: TRBJ2-2; length: 18; V: TRBV28; D: NA; size: NA; CDR3: CASSLSRGLGSMDGELFF; DNA: TGTGCCAGCAGTTTAAGTAGAGGGTTAGGGTCGATGGACGGGGAGCTGTTTTTT
J: TRBJ2-7; length: 14; V: TRBV5-4; D: TRBD2; size: NA; CDR3: CASSPGTSGYEQYF; DNA: TGTGCCAGCAGCCCCGGGACTAGCGGCTACGAGCAGTACTTC
J: TRBJ1-2; length: 12; V: TRBV28; D: NA; size: NA; CDR3: CASSSGTYGYTF; DNA: TGTGCCAGCAGTTCCGGGACTTATGGCTACACCTTC
J: TRBJ2-5; length: 15; V: TRBV9; D: TRBD1; size: NA; CDR3: CASSGRGRRQETQYF; DNA: TGTGCCAGCAGCGGTAGGGGGCGCAGGCAAGAGACCCAGTACTTC
J: TRBJ1-2; length: 14; V: TRBV30; D: NA; size: NA; CDR3: CAWSVEGGYYGYTF; DNA: TGTGCCTGGAGTGTAGAGGGAGGGTACTATGGCTACACCTTC
J: TRBJ2-5; length: 15; V: TRBV10-1; D: TRBD2; size: NA; CDR3: CASRPGLAGSETQYF; DNA: TGCGCCAGCCGTCCGGGACTAGCGGGATCAGAGACCCAGTACTTC
J: TRBJ2-7; length: 14; V: TRBV2; D: TRBD1; size: NA; CDR3: CASSGQGTFYEQYF; DNA: TGTGCCAGCAGTGGACAGGGGACGTTCTACGAGCAGTACTTC
J: TRBJ1-2; length: 13; V: TRBV2; D: NA; size: NA; CDR3: CASRGQTNYGYTF; DNA: TGTGCCAGCAGGGGGCAGACGAACTATGGCTACACCTTC
J: TRBJ2-7; length: 14; V: TRBV18; D: TRBD1; size: NA; CDR3: CASSPGQATYEQYF; DNA: TGTGCCAGCTCACCCGGACAGGCGACGTACGAGCAGTACTTC
J: TRBJ2-1; length: 17; V: TRBV7-8; D: TRBD1; size: NA; CDR3: CASSLGGQGASYNEQFF; DNA: TGTGCCAGCAGCTTAGGCGGACAGGGAGCCTCCTACAATGAGCAGTTCTTC
J: TRBJ2-1; length: 15; V: TRBV9; D: TRBD2; size: NA; CDR3: CASSVSSGRSGEQFF; DNA: TGTGCCAGCAGCGTAAGTAGCGGGAGGTCTGGTGAGCAGTTCTTC
J: TRBJ2-2; length: 14; V: TRBV6-1; D: TRBD2; size: NA; CDR3: CASRGGAGTGELFF; DNA: TGTGCCAGCCGGGGGGGGGCCGGCACCGGGGAGCTGTTTTTT
J: TRBJ2-7; length: 16; V: TRBV19; D: TRBD2; size: NA; CDR3: CASSPNGLAGVPEQYF; DNA: TGTGCCAGTAGTCCCAACGGACTAGCGGGAGTACCCGAGCAGTACTTC
J: TRBJ2-7; length: 14; V: TRBV6-5; D: NA; size: NA; CDR3: CASSEGVPQYEQYF; DNA: TGTGCCAGCAGTGAGGGGGTTCCCCAATACGAGCAGTACTTC
J: TRBJ2-7; length: 14; V: TRBV30; D: NA; size: NA; CDR3: CAWKADAYSYEQYF; DNA: TGTGCCTGGAAAGCGGACGCTTACTCCTACGAGCAGTACTTC
J: TRBJ1-3; length: 14; V: TRBV7-8; D: TRBD1; size: NA; CDR3: CASSLGQGWNTIYF; DNA: TGTGCCAGCAGCTTAGGACAGGGCTGGAACACCATATATTTT
J: TRBJ2-1; length: 16; V: TRBV9; D: NA; size: NA; CDR3: CASSPPRAGLNNEQFF; DNA: TGTGCCAGCAGCCCCCCCAGAGCCGGGTTAAACAATGAGCAGTTCTTC
J: TRBJ2-5; length: 17; V: TRBV19; D: TRBD2; size: NA; CDR3: CASSDPGLAGGQETQYF; DNA: TGTGCCAGTAGTGACCCGGGACTAGCGGGAGGGCAAGAGACCCAGTACTTC